This T cell receptor (beta chain) is from a study of T cell changes during pregnancy in multiple sclerosis. Germline loops: CDR1 LGHNA, CDR2 YNFKEQ. The CDR3 extends over 13 amino acids. Trimming pared 1 base from V and 7 bases from J, leaving 10 bases between. The table came from immunoSEQ multiplex PCR; TCRdb's copy has only in-frame clones and leaves some out. The repertoire holds about 75,000 clones, with 94% as singletons. This chain uses TRBV4-2 with TRBJ2-5, with D possibly matching TRBD2 (6 bases). The sequence was collected from a female donor with multiple sclerosis, enrolled in a pregnancy study. The material was CD4+ T cells from peripheral blood mononuclear cells, obtained after pregnancy. The CDR3 DNA reads as TGTGCCAGCAGCCAAGGCCCGGAGGGGACCCAGTACTTC. The encoded protein is CASSQGPEGTQYF.